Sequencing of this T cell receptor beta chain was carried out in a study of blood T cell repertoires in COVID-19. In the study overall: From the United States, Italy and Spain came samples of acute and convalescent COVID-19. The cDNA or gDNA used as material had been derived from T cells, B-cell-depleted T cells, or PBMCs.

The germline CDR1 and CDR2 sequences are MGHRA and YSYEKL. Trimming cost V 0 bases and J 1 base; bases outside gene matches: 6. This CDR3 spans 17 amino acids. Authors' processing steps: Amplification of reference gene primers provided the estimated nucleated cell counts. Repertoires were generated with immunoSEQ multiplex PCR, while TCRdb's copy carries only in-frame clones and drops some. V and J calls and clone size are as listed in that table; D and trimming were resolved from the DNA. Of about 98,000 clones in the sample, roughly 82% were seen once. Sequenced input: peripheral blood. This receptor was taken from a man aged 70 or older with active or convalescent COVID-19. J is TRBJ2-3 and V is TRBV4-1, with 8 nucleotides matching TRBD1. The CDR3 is CASSQDWPGQGTDTQYF. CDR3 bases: TGCGCCAGCAGCCAAGATTGGCCGGGACAGGGCACAGATACGCAGTATTTT.